A single sample gave rise to the 8 T cell receptor beta chains below, sequenced in a study of control samples from healthy donors and cancer patients. The table came from immunoSEQ multiplex PCR; TCRdb's copy has only in-frame clones and leaves some out. Altogether about 130,000 clones are present, 90% to 95% being singletons, with the ten largest covering over 12%. The sequenced sample consisted of PBMCs. The source is a man aged 55 to 70 with colorectal cancer.

The V call is TRBV6-5, the J call TRBJ1-2, with a tentative D call TRBD1 (5 bases). The CDR3 loop spans 13 amino acids. Germline lookup yields CDR1 MNHEY and CDR2 SVGAGI. Trimming took off 2 bases at V and 2 bases at J, with 6 bases between the two ends. As DNA, the CDR3 is TGTGCCAGCAGTTACGACAGAAACTATGGCTACACCTTC. As protein: CASSYDRNYGYTF.

J is TRBJ2-2 and V is TRBV6-5, with unresolved D. From germline, CDR1 is MNHEY and CDR2 SVGAGI. Trimming cost V 3 bases and J 8 bases, with 7 bases left between them. The CDR3 consists of 12 residues. This CDR3 is CASSYTVGELFF. CDR3 DNA sequence: TGTGCCAGCAGTTATACCGTGGGGGAGCTGTTTTTT.

The chain joins TRBV6-2 or TRBV6-3 to TRBJ2-3; 11 nucleotides match TRBD2. The CDR3 spans 14 residues. V lost 2 bases, J lost 12 bases, and 7 bases stayed unmatched. Germline loops: CDR1 MNHEY, CDR2 SVGEGT. CDR3 coding DNA: TGTGCCAGCAGTTACGGTACTAGCGGGGGCAGCCAGTATTTT. It specifies CASSYGTSGGSQYF.

The table lists this clone with a few counts. The gene calls are TRBV27 and TRBJ1-2, with 9 bases identical to TRBD1. Looked up from germline, CDR1 is MNHEY and CDR2 is SMNVEV (reference sequence). The CDR3 is made up of 15 amino acids. With 6 bases clipped from V and 5 bases from J, the junction kept 10 bases outside the gene matches. Here the CDR3 DNA reads TGTGCCAGCAGCCGCTCCGGGACAGGGATTTATGGCTACACCTTC. Encoded protein: CASSRSGTGIYGYTF.

The chain combines TRBV5-6 with TRBJ1-2; no reliable D call. This CDR3 has 13 amino acids. V was shortened by 0 bases and J by 8 bases, with 11 bases between the two germline ends. Germline V lookup: CDR1 SGHDT, CDR2 YYEEEE. The CDR3 coding sequence is TGTGCCAGCAGCTTGGGGAGGGCTGGAGGCTACACCTTC. It encodes CASSLGRAGGYTF. Using reference TRBV5-6 and TRBJ1-2 for the parts outside the CDR3, the full variable domain is DAGVTQSPTHLIKTRGQQVTLRCSPKSGHDTVSWYQQALGQGPQFIFQYYEEEERQRGNFPDRFSGHQFPNYSSELNVNALLLGDSALYLCASSLGRAGGYTFGSGTRLTVV.

V gene TRBV5-5 combines with J gene TRBJ2-7; 7 bases agree with TRBD1. The J segment lost 6 bases and the V segment lost 4 bases, leaving 7 bases of the junction unmatched. Germline V lookup: CDR1 SGHKS, CDR2 YYEKEE (reference sequence). The CDR3 consists of 13 residues. CDR3 region: CASSQQGRGEQYF. Here the CDR3 DNA reads TGTGCCAGCAGCCAACAGGGGAGAGGCGAGCAGTACTTC.

V is TRBV19 and J is TRBJ2-2; D possibly corresponds to TRBD2 (6 bases). The length of the CDR3 is 14 residues. Germline CDR1 LNHDA, CDR2 SQIVND (reference sequence). V lost 11 bases to trimming and J lost 5 bases, with 18 bases between them. Written as DNA, the CDR3 is TGTGCCGCAACGGCGGGGTTTAGAACCGGGGAGCTGTTTTTT. This translates into CAATAGFRTGELFF.

This sequence joins TRBV30 and TRBJ1-2; 7 nucleotides align to TRBD1. The CDR3 is 11 amino acids. The V segment lost 4 bases and the J segment 7 bases; nucleotides outside the gene matches: 3. Germline V gene sequence: CDR1 GTSNPN, CDR2 SVGIG (reference sequence). The DNA of the CDR3 is TGTGCCTGGACAGGGGGGGCTGGCTACACCTTC. It specifies CAWTGGAGYTF.